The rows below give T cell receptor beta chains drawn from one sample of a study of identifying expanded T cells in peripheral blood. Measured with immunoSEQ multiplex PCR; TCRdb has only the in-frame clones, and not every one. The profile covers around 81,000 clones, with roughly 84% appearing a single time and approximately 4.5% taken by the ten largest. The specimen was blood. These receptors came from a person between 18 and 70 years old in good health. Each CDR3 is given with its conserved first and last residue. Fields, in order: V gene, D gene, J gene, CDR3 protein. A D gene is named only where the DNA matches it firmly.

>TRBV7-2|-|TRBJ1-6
CASSLQGRTSPLHF
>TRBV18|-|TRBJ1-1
CASSPGGAKGAEAFF
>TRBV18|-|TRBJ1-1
CASSTNRGNTEAFF
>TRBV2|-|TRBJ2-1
CASKLGAVPQRDEQFF
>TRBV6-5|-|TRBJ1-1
CASSPGVSSEAFF
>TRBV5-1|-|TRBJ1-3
CASSLRGPSEVSGNTIYF
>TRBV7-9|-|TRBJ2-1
CASSGQGGVSYNEQFF
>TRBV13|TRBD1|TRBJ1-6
CASSGYGQGSSPLHF
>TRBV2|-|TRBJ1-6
CASHGDSLNSPLHF
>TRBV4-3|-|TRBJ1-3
CASSQGRRHGNTIYF
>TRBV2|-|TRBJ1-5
CASRRTVNQPQHF
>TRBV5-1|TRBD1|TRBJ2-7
CASRPGGSSYEQYF
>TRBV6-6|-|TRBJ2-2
CASSYGSGNTGELFF
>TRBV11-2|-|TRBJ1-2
CASSLIGVREGYTF